This T cell receptor beta chain was sequenced during a study of T cell repertoires in cytomegalovirus infection (dated by TCRdb to about 2019). The study in broad terms: Donor HLA type was relevant to the analysis, because carriage of CMV infection together with the matching HLA type was indicated by public TCR beta signatures.

Findings and caveats that apply to the study as a whole: In both this cohort and an independent 352-donor cohort, the cumulative frequency of public TCR beta family members distinguished carriers of CMV infection plus the relevant HLA type. The ex vivo response was dominated by HLA-C-restricted CMV-specific TCR beta clonotypes, which also provided the single most frequent clonotype in two of eight donors.

The listed sequencing device is Illumina HiSeq 1500. TCRdb trimmed the raw reads at Q25, called clones with MiXCR and kept productive beta chains. Each entry merges the rows of one CDR3 protein and shows their most common DNA and genes. The sample table records under 850,000 distinct CDR3 sequences; less than 40% of these occur just once. Jointly, the top ten make up around 2.6% of the sample. Comments on this clonotype: Its antigen is not yet known. Base qualities are not provided; no much larger clone lies one nucleotide away.

V lost 5 bases and J lost 7 bases; the stretch between them is 14 bases long. The CDR3 numbers 13 residues from cysteine through phenylalanine. The read is trimmed to its CDR3 DNA, 39 bases read in frame from base 1. The germline V gene (reference sequence) supplies CDR1 LNHDA and CDR2 SQIVND. The clonotype comes from a human donor in good health (CMV status not recorded). Some clones in this sample may be carry-over from other donors' samples. This chain joins TRBV19 to TRBJ1-2; the D gene lacks a confident call. Specimen: PBMCs. The CDR3 protein is CASSDSRFRGYTF. At the DNA level, the sequence is TGTGCCAGTAGTGATTCCAGGTTCCGTGGCTACACCTTC.